Here is one T cell receptor (beta chain) with its context. Its antigen is unidentified. The CDR3 spans 15 residues. Germline V gene lookup returns CDR1 LNHDA and CDR2 SQIVND (reference sequence). The V segment lost 4 bases and the J segment 4 bases; nucleotides outside the gene matches: 5. Data came from immunoSEQ multiplex PCR; TCRdb stores just in-frame clones and leaves some out. Here the sample spans approximately 150,000 clones, roughly 88% being singletons. The sample belongs to a study of T cell responses to AZD1222 COVID-19 vaccine. Overall study results and limits: Among the donors, most were white British and more were female, and clonal diversity was possibly underestimated. Unmutated variant regions are reportedly the target of nearly half of TCRs that are spike-specific.

This clonotype was obtained from an adult who received the AZD1222 COVID-19 vaccine. V usage is TRBV19 and J usage is TRBJ1-5, with 9 bases lining up with TRBD1. The sample consisted of peripheral blood, taken 28 days after the second AZD1222 dose. CDR3 amino acids: CASSTTGGMNQPQHF. Written as DNA, the CDR3 is TGTGCCAGTAGTACGACAGGGGGTATGAATCAGCCCCAGCATTTT.